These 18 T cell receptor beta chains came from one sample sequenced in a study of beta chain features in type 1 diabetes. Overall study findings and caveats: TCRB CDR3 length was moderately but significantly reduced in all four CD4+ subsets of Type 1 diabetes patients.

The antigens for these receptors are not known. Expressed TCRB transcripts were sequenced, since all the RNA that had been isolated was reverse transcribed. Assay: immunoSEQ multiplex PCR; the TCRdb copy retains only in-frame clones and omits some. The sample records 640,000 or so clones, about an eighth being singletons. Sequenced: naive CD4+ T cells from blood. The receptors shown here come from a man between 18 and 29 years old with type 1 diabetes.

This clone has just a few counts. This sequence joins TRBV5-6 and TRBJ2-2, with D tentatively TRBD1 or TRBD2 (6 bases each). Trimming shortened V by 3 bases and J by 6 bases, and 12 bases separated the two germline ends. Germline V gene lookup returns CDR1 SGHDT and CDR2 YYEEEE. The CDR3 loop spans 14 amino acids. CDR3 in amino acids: CASSWAGEAGELFF. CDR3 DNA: TGTGCCAGCAGCTGGGCAGGGGAGGCCGGGGAGCTGTTTTTT. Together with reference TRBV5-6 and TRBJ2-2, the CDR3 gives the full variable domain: DAGVTQSPTHLIKTRGQQVTLRCSPKSGHDTVSWYQQALGQGPQFIFQYYEEEERQRGNFPDRFSGHQFPNYSSELNVNALLLGDSALYLCASSWAGEAGELFFGEGSRLTVL.

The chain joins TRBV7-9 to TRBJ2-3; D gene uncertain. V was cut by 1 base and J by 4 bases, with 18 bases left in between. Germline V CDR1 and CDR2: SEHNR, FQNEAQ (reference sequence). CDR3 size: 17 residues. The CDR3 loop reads CASSLGAATSPADTQYF. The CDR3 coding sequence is TGTGCCAGCAGCTTAGGTGCGGCTACCTCTCCTGCAGATACGCAGTATTTT.

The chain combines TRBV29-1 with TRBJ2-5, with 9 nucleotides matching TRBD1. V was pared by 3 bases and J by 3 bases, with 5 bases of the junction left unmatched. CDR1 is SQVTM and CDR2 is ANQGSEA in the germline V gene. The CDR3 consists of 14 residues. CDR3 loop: CSVDATGGKETQYF. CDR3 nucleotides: TGCAGCGTTGATGCAACAGGGGGCAAAGAGACCCAGTACTTC. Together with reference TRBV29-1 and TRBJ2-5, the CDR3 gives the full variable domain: SAVISQKPSRDICQRGTSLTIQCQVDSQVTMMFWYRQQPGQSLTLIATANQGSEATYESGFVIDKFPISRPNLTFSTLTVSNMSPEDSSIYLCSVDATGGKETQYFGPGTRLLVL.

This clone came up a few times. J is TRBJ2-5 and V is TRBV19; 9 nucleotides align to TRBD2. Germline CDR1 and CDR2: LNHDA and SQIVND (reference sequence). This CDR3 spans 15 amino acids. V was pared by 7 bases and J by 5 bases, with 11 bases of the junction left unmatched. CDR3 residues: CASTDSGRRGETQYF. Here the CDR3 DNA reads TGTGCCAGTACCGATAGCGGGAGAAGGGGTGAGACCCAGTACTTC.

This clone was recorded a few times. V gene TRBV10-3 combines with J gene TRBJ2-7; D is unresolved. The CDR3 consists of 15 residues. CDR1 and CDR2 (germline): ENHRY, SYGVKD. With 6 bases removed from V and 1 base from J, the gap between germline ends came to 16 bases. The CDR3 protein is CAISNPTRSSYEQYF. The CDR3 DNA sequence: TGTGCCATCAGCAACCCGACCCGTTCGTCCTACGAGCAGTACTTC.

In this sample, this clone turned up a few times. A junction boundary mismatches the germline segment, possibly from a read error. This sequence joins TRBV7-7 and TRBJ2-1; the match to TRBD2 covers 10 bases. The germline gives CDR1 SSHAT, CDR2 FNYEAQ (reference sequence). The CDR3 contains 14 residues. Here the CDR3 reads CASSLGTSANEQFF. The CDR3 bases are TGTGCTAGCAGCTTAGGGACTAGCGCTAATGAGCAGTTCTTC.

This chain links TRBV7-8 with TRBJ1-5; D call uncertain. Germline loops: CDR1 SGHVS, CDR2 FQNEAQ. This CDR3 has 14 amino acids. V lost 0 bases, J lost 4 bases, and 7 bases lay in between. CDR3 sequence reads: CASSLAGQNQPQHF. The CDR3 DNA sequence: TGTGCCAGCAGCTTAGCGGGTCAAAATCAGCCCCAGCATTTT.

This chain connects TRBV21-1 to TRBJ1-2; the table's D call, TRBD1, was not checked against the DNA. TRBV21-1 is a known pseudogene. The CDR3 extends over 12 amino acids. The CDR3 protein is CAAEDRNYGYTF. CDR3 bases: TGTGCCGCCGAGGACAGGAACTATGGCTACACCTTC.

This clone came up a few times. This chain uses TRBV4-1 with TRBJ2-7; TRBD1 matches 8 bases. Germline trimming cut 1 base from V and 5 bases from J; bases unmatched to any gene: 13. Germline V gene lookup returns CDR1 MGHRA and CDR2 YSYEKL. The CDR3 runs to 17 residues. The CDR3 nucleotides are TGCGCCAGCAGCCAAGTGGCTTCTGGCAGGGGGCTCCACGAGCAGTACTTC. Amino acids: CASSQVASGRGLHEQYF.

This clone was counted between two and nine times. CDR3 residues: CASSYRTGQFNIQYF. CDR3 nucleotides: TGTGCCAGCAGCTATCGGACAGGGCAGTTTAACATTCAGTACTTC. V and J are TRBV5-6 and TRBJ2-4; 8 bases map to TRBD1. The V gene's germline CDR1 is SGHDT and CDR2 YYEEEE. The CDR3 runs 15 residues. Trimming at V came to 3 bases and at J to 7 bases, leaving 9 bases not matched to a gene.

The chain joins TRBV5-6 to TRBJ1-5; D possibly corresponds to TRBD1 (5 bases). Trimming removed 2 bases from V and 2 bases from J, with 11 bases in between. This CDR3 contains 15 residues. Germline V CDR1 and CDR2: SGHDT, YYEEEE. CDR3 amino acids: CASSLKGTGNQPQHF. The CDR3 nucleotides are TGTGCCAGCAGCTTAAAAGGGACGGGCAATCAGCCCCAGCATTTT.

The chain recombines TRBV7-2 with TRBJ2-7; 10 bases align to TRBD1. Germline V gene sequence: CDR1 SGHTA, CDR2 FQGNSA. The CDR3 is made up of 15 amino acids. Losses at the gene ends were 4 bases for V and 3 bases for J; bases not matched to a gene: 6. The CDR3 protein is CASSSDRGPYYEQYF. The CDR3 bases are TGTGCCAGCAGCTCCGACAGGGGGCCCTACTACGAGCAGTACTTC.

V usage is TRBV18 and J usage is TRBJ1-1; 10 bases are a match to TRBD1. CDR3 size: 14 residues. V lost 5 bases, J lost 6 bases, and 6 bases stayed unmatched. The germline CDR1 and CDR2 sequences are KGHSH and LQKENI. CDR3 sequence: CASSGGQGSAEAFF. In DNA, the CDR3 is TGTGCCAGCTCAGGGGGACAGGGGAGTGCTGAAGCTTTCTTT.

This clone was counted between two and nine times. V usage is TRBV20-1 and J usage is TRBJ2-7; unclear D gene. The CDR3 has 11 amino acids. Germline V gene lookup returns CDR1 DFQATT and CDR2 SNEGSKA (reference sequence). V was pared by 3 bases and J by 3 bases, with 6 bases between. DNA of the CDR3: TGCAGTGCTAGCCTAGGCTACGAGCAGTACTTC. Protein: CSASLGYEQYF.

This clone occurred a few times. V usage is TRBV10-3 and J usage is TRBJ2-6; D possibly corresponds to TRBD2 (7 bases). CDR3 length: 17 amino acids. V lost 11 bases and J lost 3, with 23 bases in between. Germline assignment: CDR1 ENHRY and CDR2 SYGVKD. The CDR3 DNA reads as TGTGCCTCCGAGGGGCGGGGGCTGGGTAGTGGGGCCAACGTCCTGACTTTC. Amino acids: CASEGRGLGSGANVLTF.

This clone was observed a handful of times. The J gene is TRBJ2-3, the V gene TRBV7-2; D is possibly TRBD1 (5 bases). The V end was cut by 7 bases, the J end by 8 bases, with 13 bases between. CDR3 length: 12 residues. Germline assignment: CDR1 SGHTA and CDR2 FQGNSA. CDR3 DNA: TGTGCCAGCAAGGGGCCCGAGCCTACGCAGTATTTT. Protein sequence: CASKGPEPTQYF.

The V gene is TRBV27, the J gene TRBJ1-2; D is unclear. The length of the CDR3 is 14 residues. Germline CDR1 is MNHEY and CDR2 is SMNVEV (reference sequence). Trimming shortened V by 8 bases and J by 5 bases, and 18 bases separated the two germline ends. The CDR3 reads CASSTLNGKYGYTF. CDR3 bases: TGTGCCAGCTCAACCCTCAACGGAAAGTATGGCTACACCTTC.

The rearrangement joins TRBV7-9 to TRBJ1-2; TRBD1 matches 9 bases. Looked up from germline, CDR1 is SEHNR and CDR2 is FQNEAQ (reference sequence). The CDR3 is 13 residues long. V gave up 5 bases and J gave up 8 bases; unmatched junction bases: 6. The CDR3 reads CASSPGTGKGYTF. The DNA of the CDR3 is TGTGCCAGCAGCCCCGGGACAGGGAAGGGCTACACCTTC.